This T cell receptor (beta chain) emerged from a study of cytomegalovirus exposure and HLA in healthy donors. To note about this clone: Its specificity is unknown.

General study findings and limits: Three of the chains that were CMV-associated were confirmed in vitro to be specific for CMV antigens. For most TCR beta V segments, an earlier analysis put the productive rate at about 90% or about 30% of the time.

PCR involved 60 Vbeta and 13 Jbeta primers. TCRdb's table, derived via immunoSEQ multiplex PCR, lists solely in-frame clones and lacks some. The sample contains more than 110,000 clones, 80% to 85% of which appear only once. The CDR3 is 15 residues long. CDR1 is SGHAT, CDR2 FQNNGV, per germline. V was cut by 5 bases and J by 4 bases, with 17 bases left in between. This chain links TRBV11-2 with TRBJ1-2; no clear D gene. Specimen: PBMCs. The source of this sequence is a male donor in good health and CMV-seropositive. CDR3 bases: TGTGCCAGCAGCCAACACGGGAAGTCCACCTATGGCTACACCTTC. It yields the protein CASSQHGKSTYGYTF. Based on the CDR3 plus reference TRBV11-2 and TRBJ1-2, the full variable domain is EAGVAQSPRYKIIEKRQSVAFWCNPISGHATLYWYQQILGQGPKLLIQFQNNGVVDDSQLPKDRFSAERLKGVDSTLKIQPAKLEDSAVYLCASSQHGKSTYGYTFGSGTRLTVV.